This paragraph covers one T cell receptor beta chain sequence. The antigen is undetermined. This sample was taken from a study of cytomegalovirus exposure and HLA in healthy donors. Overall study findings and caveats: A later analysis found that most CMV-associated TCR beta chains appeared HLA-restricted. For most subjects, TCR beta sequences were reported to predict HLA-A and HLA-B alleles with accuracy.

This CDR3 contains 14 residues. Germline V lookup: CDR1 LGHNA, CDR2 YNFKEQ. Trimming removed 6 bases at V and 2 bases at J, with 14 bases between. PCR was performed using 60 Vbeta and 13 Jbeta primers. The method was immunoSEQ multiplex PCR; TCRdb's version includes in-frame clones alone and lacks a portion of them. This sample carries some 180,000 clones, about 90% of them seen once, and the ten largest clones take around 0.25%. The receptor was isolated from a girl under three years old in good health and CMV-seronegative. Sequencing was performed on PBMCs. The V and J genes are TRBV4-2 and TRBJ2-7; perhaps TRBD1 as D (6 bases). This CDR3 is CASSYAGQTYEQYF. The CDR3 nucleotides are TGTGCCAGCAGTTACGCTGGACAGACCTACGAGCAGTACTTC.